A selection of T cell receptor beta chains follows, all from one sample in a study of spatial heterogeneity in lung cancer. TCRdb independently ran MiXCR on the 5' RACE reads; one entry per CDR3 protein. Of around 9,300 distinct CDR3 sequences listed, about 54% are singletons. This material consisted of lung tumor tissue, taken at surgery. The receptors here all came from a female donor with early-stage non-small cell lung cancer. Both conserved end residues are part of each CDR3. The order of the fields is J gene, clone size, V gene, D gene, CDR3 DNA, CDR3 protein. A D gene is named only where the DNA matches it firmly. Not every row has a clone size; where given, it reads once, few, many or a size class.

TRBJ2-3	-	TRBV4-2	TRBD1	TGTGCCAGCAGCCAAGAGGGACAGCCCACAGATACGCAGTATTTT	CASSQEGQPTDTQYF
TRBJ1-1	-	TRBV7-2	-	TGTGCCAGCAGCTCAAGCCCTGAAGCTTTCTTT	CASSSSPEAFF
TRBJ2-7	-	TRBV4-2	TRBD1	TGTGCCAGCAGCATTAGGACAGGGGCCTACGAGCAGTACTTC	CASSIRTGAYEQYF
TRBJ2-1	-	TRBV28	TRBD2	TGTGCCAGCAGTTTCTGGGCTAGCGGTTCCAATGAGCAGTTCTTC	CASSFWASGSNEQFF
TRBJ1-2	-	TRBV27	-	TGTGCCAGCAGGGGGCTTCCTAACTATGGCTACACCTTC	CASRGLPNYGYTF
TRBJ1-2	-	TRBV6-6	-	TGTGCCAGCACCACCCCGGTGGATAACTATGGCTACACCTTC	CASTTPVDNYGYTF
TRBJ1-5	-	TRBV11-2	TRBD1	TGTGCCAGCAGCTTAACGGGACAGGCTAATCAGCCCCAGCATTTT	CASSLTGQANQPQHF
TRBJ1-2	-	TRBV7-9	-	TGTGCCAGCGGGGGGGACTATGGCTACACCTTC	CASGGDYGYTF
TRBJ2-5	-	TRBV9	-	TGTGCCAGCAGCGTGATCGGCGGGACATCCCAAGAGACCCAGTACTTC	CASSVIGGTSQETQYF
TRBJ1-5	-	TRBV20-1	-	TGCAGTGCTAGAAAAAGTAGCAATCAGCCCCAGCATTTT	CSARKSSNQPQHF
TRBJ2-2	-	TRBV5-6	-	TGTGCCAGCAGCTTTTTCGGGGGGCCGGAGAACACCGGGGAGCTGTTTTTT	CASSFFGGPENTGELFF
TRBJ1-2	-	TRBV7-2	-	TGTGCCAGCAGCTTAGGGGGAGCATATTTCTATGGCTACACCTTC	CASSLGGAYFYGYTF
TRBJ2-5	-	TRBV11-1	-	TGTGCCAGCAGCTTTCAGGCGCAAGAGACCCAGTACTTC	CASSFQAQETQYF
TRBJ2-5	-	TRBV10-3	-	TGTGCCATCAGTGAGAAGGGAGAGACCCAGTACTTC	CAISEKGETQYF
TRBJ1-6	few	TRBV3-1	-	TGTGCCAGCAGCCGAGGACGACAGGTGCATTCACCCCTCCACTTT	CASSRGRQVHSPLHF
TRBJ2-1	-	TRBV20-1	-	TGCAGTGCTACACTCAGGGGGGGGCAGTTCTTC	CSATLRGGQFF
TRBJ2-3	-	TRBV7-3	-	TGTGCCAGCAGCCCAAACACAGATACGCAGTATTTT	CASSPNTDTQYF
TRBJ1-5	few	TRBV19	TRBD1	TGTGCCAGTAGTAGGATAATGAGACAGGGGCGCAATCAGCCCCAGCATTTT	CASSRIMRQGRNQPQHF
TRBJ2-5	-	TRBV20-1	TRBD1	TGCAGTGCTAGAAAAAATGGACAGGGAATTCGGGAGACCCAGTACTTC	CSARKNGQGIRETQYF
TRBJ1-2	few	TRBV12-3/TRBV12-4	-	TGTGCCAGCACCCGAGATAACTATGGCTACACCTTC	CASTRDNYGYTF
TRBJ1-2	-	TRBV7-2	-	TGTGCCAGCAGCTTAGCATTCGGGGGAACAGCACACTATGGCTACACCTTC	CASSLAFGGTAHYGYTF
TRBJ2-1	-	TRBV28	TRBD1	TGTGCCAGCAGTACCCACAGGGGAAATGAGCAGTTCTTC	CASSTHRGNEQFF
TRBJ1-4	-	TRBV21-1	-	TGTGCCAGCAGCAAATCGTGTAATGAAAAACTGTTTTTT	CASSKSCNEKLFF
TRBJ2-2	few	TRBV5-1	TRBD1	TGCGCCAGCAGGGGCCTGGGGACAGGGAACACCGGGGAGCTGTTTTTT	CASRGLGTGNTGELFF
TRBJ2-7	-	TRBV24-1	-	TGTGCCACCAGTGATTTGACAGGGAACTACGAGCAGTACTTC	CATSDLTGNYEQYF
TRBJ1-2	-	TRBV18	-	TGTGCCAGCTCACCACCGGAGGGTGGCTACACCTTC	CASSPPEGGYTF
TRBJ2-7	few	TRBV12-3/TRBV12-4	TRBD1	TGTGCCAGCAGTCACACAGGGGGGATGAACGAGCAGTACTTC	CASSHTGGMNEQYF
TRBJ2-7	-	TRBV4-2	TRBD1	TGTGCCAGCAGCCCGGGACAGTCTTACTACGAGCAGTACTTC	CASSPGQSYYEQYF
TRBJ2-5	-	TRBV4-2	TRBD1	TGTGCCAGCAGCCAACTAGGACAGGGGGCTTGGGAGACCCAGTACTTC	CASSQLGQGAWETQYF
TRBJ1-5	medium-sized	TRBV6-5	-	TGTGCCAGCCTCTACCAGCCCCAGCATTTT	CASLYQPQHF
TRBJ1-4	-	TRBV7-6	TRBD1	TGTGCCAGCAGCTCCGGGACAGGCAAAGAAAAACTGTTTTTT	CASSSGTGKEKLFF
TRBJ2-7	-	TRBV4-2	TRBD1	TGTGCCAGCAGCCAAGGGCGACAGGGTGGATACGAGCAGTACTTC	CASSQGRQGGYEQYF
TRBJ1-1	-	TRBV3-1	TRBD1	TGTGCCACCAGACAGGGGAGCACTGAAGCTTTCTTT	CATRQGSTEAFF
TRBJ2-3	-	TRBV2	TRBD2	TGTGCCAGTTCTCCAAGCGGGGTGGGCACAGATACGCAGTATTTT	CASSPSGVGTDTQYF
TRBJ2-1	-	TRBV20-1	TRBD2	TGCAGTGTCGGACTAGCGGCCCACAATGAGCAGTTCTTC	CSVGLAAHNEQFF
TRBJ2-1	-	TRBV15	TRBD1	TGTGCCACCAGCAGATCGGGGACAGTTAAGGTCAATGAGCAGTTCTTC	CATSRSGTVKVNEQFF
TRBJ1-5	few	TRBV4-3	-	TGCGCCAGCAGCCAAGAATGGGGAGTCAATCAGCCCCAGCATTTT	CASSQEWGVNQPQHF
TRBJ2-6	-	TRBV12-3/TRBV12-4	TRBD1	TGTGCCAGCAGTTTTTGGACAGGGGGCGGTCCTGGGGCCAACGTCCTGACTTTC	CASSFWTGGGPGANVLTF
TRBJ2-7	few	TRBV5-1	-	TGCGCCAGCAGCTCCGGACAGTGGGACGAGCAGTACTTC	CASSSGQWDEQYF
TRBJ1-2	-	TRBV5-6	-	TGTGCCAGCAGCTTGCCGGATATAGCTAACTATGGCTACACCTTC	CASSLPDIANYGYTF
TRBJ2-2	-	TRBV20-1	-	TGCAGTGCTAGAAGTAACGAGAAGCGAGGCACCGGGGAGCTGTTTTTT	CSARSNEKRGTGELFF
TRBJ2-2	-	TRBV11-2	TRBD2	TGTGCCAGCAGCTTAGGCCCTAGCGGGGTAACGAACACCGGGGAGCTGTTTTTT	CASSLGPSGVTNTGELFF
TRBJ2-7	-	TRBV29-1	-	TGCAGCGCCTTAGACGGTGGTACCTACGAGCAGTACTTC	CSALDGGTYEQYF
TRBJ2-1	-	TRBV11-3	-	TGTGCCAGCAGCTTAGGATCCAGGAGCGGGTCTTACAATGAGCAGTTCTTC	CASSLGSRSGSYNEQFF
TRBJ1-5	-	TRBV28	-	TGTGCCAGCAGTCCCTACAGGCCATACAATCAGCCCCAGCATTTT	CASSPYRPYNQPQHF
TRBJ2-5	-	TRBV5-6	TRBD1	TGTGCCAGCAGCTTGGGGACAGGGTCGGGCCAAGAGACCCAGTACTTC	CASSLGTGSGQETQYF
TRBJ2-1	-	TRBV7-3	-	TGTGCCAGCAGCTCCCTCCCGGGGTCCGGGAATGAGCAGTTCTTC	CASSSLPGSGNEQFF
TRBJ2-1	-	TRBV20-1	-	TGCAGTGCTAGATTGAGCGAGGGAATTGGTGAGCAGTTCTTC	CSARLSEGIGEQFF
TRBJ2-5	-	TRBV7-9	TRBD1	TGTGCCAGCAGCTTATATGTCGGGACAGGGAAACAAGAGACCCAGTACTTC	CASSLYVGTGKQETQYF